Shown below are 3 T cell receptor beta chains from a single sample sequenced in a study of blood T cells in healthy people across ages. Primed by a sample-barcoded 5' primer and a J-beta primer mix, a second PCR proceeded for 7 to 11 cycles. TCRdb independently ran MiXCR on the 5' RACE reads; one entry per CDR3 protein. Seen here are 650,000 to 1,000,000 distinct CDR3 sequences, roughly 34% observed once, and the top ten hold 13%. The sequenced sample consisted of blood. The receptors originated from a young man in good health.

This clonotype was seen a handful of times. The J gene is TRBJ2-7, the V gene TRBV5-1; 9 bases match TRBD1. This CDR3 is 15 amino acids long. Germline V gives CDR1 SGHRS, CDR2 YFSETQ. Trimming removed 4 bases from V and 3 bases from J; junction bases left unmatched: 8. CDR3 DNA sequence: TGCGCCAGCAGCCCAGGGACAGGGAGTATCTACGAGCAGTACTTC. Its translation is CASSPGTGSIYEQYF.

This clonotype turned up a few times. This sequence joins TRBV12-3 or TRBV12-4 and TRBJ2-3; 12 bases are shared with TRBD2. This CDR3 has 16 residues. The junction had 12 bases not matched to a gene; V was cut back by 6 bases and J by 8 bases. CDR3 bases: TGTGCCAGCAGCAGACTAGCGGGGGTCAACTGGGTTACGCAGTATTTT. Amino acids: CASSRLAGVNWVTQYF.

This clonotype was observed at least ten times. The chain has TRBV20-1 and TRBJ1-1, with D possibly being TRBD1 (5 bases). This CDR3 has 13 residues. Trimming cost V 1 base and J 1 base, with 7 bases left between them. The germline V gene has CDR1 DFQATT and CDR2 SNEGSKA (reference sequence). The CDR3 DNA sequence: TGCAGTGCTAGAGGACAGCCGAACACTGAAGCTTTCTTT. Its protein is CSARGQPNTEAFF.